Sequencing of this TCR beta chain was carried out in a study of cytomegalovirus exposure and HLA in healthy donors. Study background: Earlier sequencing of about 179 million T cells yielded roughly 100 million unique TCR beta sequences.

In the case of this clone: As yet, its antigen is unknown.

Broader study findings: Rare TCR sequences predominated, though certain public TCRs were found in many donors.

The PCR had 60 Vbeta and 13 Jbeta primers. The repertoire was sequenced with immunoSEQ multiplex PCR; TCRdb's copy has only in-frame clones and lacks some. The sample lists about 130,000 clones, about four fifths seen once, with approximately 3.6% in the top ten. Trimming removed 3 bases from V and 8 bases from J; junction bases left unmatched: 17. The CDR3 runs to 17 residues. Germline V gene lookup returns CDR1 MGHRA and CDR2 YSYEKL. Sequenced material: PBMCs. This receptor was identified in a middle-aged woman in good health and CMV-seropositive. This sequence joins TRBV4-1 and TRBJ1-2, with TRBD1 matching 8 bases. CDR3 residues: CASSQSGQGAIREGYTF. In DNA, the CDR3 is TGCGCCAGCAGCCAGTCGGGCCAGGGGGCGATACGGGAAGGCTACACCTTC.